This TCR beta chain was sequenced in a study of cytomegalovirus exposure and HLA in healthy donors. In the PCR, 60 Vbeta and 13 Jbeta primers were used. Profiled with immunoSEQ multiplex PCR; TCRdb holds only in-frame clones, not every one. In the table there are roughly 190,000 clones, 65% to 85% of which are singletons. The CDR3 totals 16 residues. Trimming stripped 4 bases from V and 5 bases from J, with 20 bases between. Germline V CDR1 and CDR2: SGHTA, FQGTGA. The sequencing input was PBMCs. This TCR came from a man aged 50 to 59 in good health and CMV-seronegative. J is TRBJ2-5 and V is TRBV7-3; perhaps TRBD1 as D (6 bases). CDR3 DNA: TGTGCCAGCAGCTCCTCCGGGACAACATATGGGGAGACCCAGTACTTC. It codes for CASSSSGTTYGETQYF.